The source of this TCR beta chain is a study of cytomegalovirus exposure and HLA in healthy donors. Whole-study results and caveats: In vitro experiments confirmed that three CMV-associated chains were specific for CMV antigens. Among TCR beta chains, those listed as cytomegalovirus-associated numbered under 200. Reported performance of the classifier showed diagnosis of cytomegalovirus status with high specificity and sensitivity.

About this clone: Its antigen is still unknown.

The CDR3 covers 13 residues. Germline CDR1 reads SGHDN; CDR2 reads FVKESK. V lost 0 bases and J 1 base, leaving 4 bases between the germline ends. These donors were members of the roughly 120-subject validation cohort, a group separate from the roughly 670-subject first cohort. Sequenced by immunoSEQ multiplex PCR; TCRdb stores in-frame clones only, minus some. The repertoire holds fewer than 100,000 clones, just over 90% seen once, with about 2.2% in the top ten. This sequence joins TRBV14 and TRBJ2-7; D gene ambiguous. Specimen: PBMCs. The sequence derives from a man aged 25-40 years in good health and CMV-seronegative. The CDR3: CASSQETSYEQYF. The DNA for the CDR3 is TGTGCCAGCAGCCAAGAGACTTCCTACGAGCAGTACTTC.